This entry lists 2 T cell receptor beta chains sequenced from one sample in a study of blood T cell repertoires in COVID-19. Measured with immunoSEQ multiplex PCR; TCRdb has only the in-frame clones, and not every one. This sample has approximately 270,000 clones, with around nine tenths found just once. Sequenced sample: peripheral blood. Source of these receptors: a man aged 18 to 35 with active or convalescent COVID-19.

This clone was observed a single time. The chain has TRBV19 and TRBJ1-5; D might be TRBD1 (6 bases). CDR1 is LNHDA and CDR2 is SQIVND in the germline V gene (reference sequence). V was shortened by 4 bases and J by 8 bases, with 21 bases between the two germline ends. This CDR3 comprises 16 residues. DNA of the CDR3: TGTGCCAGTAGTAGATACGGGGGGCAGGGTATCAAGCCCCAGCATTTT. Its protein is CASSRYGGQGIKPQHF.

The V and J genes are TRBV30 and TRBJ2-2; D possibly corresponds to TRBD2 (6 bases). Per germline, CDR1 GTSNPN and CDR2 SVGIG (reference sequence). The CDR3 consists of 16 residues. Trimming took off 2 bases at V and 0 bases at J, with 13 bases between the two ends. This chain's CDR3 is CAWSKRGGANTGELFF. The CDR3 DNA reads TGTGCCTGGAGTAAACGGGGAGGCGCGAACACCGGGGAGCTGTTTTTT.